This T cell receptor beta chain is from a study of cytomegalovirus exposure and HLA in healthy donors. PCR primers comprised 60 Vbeta and 13 Jbeta primers. Method: immunoSEQ multiplex PCR; TCRdb's copy keeps in-frame clones and lacks some. The sample lists approximately 200,000 clones; 65% to 80% were seen once. The V end was cut by 3 bases, the J end by 7 bases, with 7 bases between. Per germline, CDR1 SEHNR and CDR2 FQNEAQ (reference sequence). The CDR3 contains 12 residues. V and J are TRBV7-9 and TRBJ2-1, with a possible D match to TRBD2 (5 bases). The clonotype comes from a girl between 2 and 10 years old in good health and CMV-seronegative. The source material was PBMCs. CDR3 DNA sequence: TGTGCCAGCAGCTTTTCGGGGAATGAGCAGTTCTTC. Protein product: CASSFSGNEQFF.